The clone carrying this TCR beta chain was counted a few times. Its antigen is not identified. CDR1 and CDR2 (germline): LGHDT, YNNKEL (reference sequence). V dropped 0 bases and J dropped 4 bases, with 6 bases sitting between them. This CDR3 has 13 amino acids. The sample belongs to a study of breast tumors, draining lymph nodes, adjacent tissues. MiXCR was run by TCRdb on the multiplex PCR reads, yielding one entry per CDR3 protein. The sample holds about 270,000 distinct CDR3 sequences, around 30% seen once. Overall study findings and caveats: Tumor repertoires ranked between lymph nodes and nontumor tissue in diversity, with V and J gene preferences. Compared with basal-like, luminal-like tumors shared significantly more repertoire with nontumor tissue. Findings are consistent with lymph node origin and intratumoral expansion of most tumor T cells.

Axillary draining lymph nodes of breast cancer patients supplied the node samples. This clonotype originated in a female donor with breast cancer. Some clones in this sample may be carry-over from other donors' samples. This sequence joins TRBV3-1 and TRBJ2-5; D gene uncertain. Input material: axillary lymph node tissue. The CDR3 DNA follows: TGTGCCAGCAGCCAAGACCTATTAGAGACCCAGTACTTC. Amino acid sequence: CASSQDLLETQYF.